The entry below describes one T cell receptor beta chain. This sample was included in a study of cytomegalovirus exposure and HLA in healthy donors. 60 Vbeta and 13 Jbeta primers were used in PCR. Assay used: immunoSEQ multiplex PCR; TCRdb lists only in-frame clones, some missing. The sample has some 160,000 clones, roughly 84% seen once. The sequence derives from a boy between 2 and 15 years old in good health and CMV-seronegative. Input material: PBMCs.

The CDR3 region is CASSTGPGGRYEQYF. For the CDR3, the DNA is TGTGCCAGTAGTACCGGCCCGGGGGGCCGCTACGAGCAGTACTTC. The V gene is TRBV19, the J gene TRBJ2-7, with D perhaps TRBD2 (7 bases). The germline CDR1 and CDR2 sequences are LNHDA and SQIVND (reference sequence). Trimming removed 4 bases at V and 3 bases at J, with 16 bases between. This CDR3 is 15 amino acids long.